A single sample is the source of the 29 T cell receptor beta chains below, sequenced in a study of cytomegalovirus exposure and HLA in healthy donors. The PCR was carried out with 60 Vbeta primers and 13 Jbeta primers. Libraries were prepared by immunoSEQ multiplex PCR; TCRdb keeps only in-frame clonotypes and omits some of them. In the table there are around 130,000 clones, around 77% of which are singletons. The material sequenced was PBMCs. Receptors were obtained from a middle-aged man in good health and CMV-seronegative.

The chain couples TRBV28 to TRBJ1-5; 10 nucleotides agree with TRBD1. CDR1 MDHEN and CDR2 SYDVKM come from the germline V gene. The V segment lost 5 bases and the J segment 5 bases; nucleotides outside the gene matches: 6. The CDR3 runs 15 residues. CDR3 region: CASSSSGTGDQPQHF. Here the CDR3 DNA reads TGTGCCAGCAGTAGCTCAGGGACAGGGGATCAGCCCCAGCATTTT. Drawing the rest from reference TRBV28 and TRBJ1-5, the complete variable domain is DVKVTQSSRYLVKRTGEKVFLECVQDMDHENMFWYRQDPGLGLRLIYFSYDVKMKEKGDIPEGYSVSREKKERFSLILESASTNQTSMYLCASSSSGTGDQPQHFGDGTRLSIL.

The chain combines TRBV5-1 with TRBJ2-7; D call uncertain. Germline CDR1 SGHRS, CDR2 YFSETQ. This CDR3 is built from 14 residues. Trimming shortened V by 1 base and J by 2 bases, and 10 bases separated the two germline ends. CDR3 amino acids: CASSLNIDPYEQYF. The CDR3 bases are TGCGCCAGCAGCTTGAATATAGATCCCTACGAGCAGTACTTC.

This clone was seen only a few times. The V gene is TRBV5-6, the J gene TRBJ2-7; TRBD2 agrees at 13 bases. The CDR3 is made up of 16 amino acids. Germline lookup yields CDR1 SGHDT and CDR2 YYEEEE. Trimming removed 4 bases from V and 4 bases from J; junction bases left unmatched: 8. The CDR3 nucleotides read TGTGCCAGCAGCATCATGGGACTAGCGGGATCGTACGAGCAGTACTTC. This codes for CASSIMGLAGSYEQYF.

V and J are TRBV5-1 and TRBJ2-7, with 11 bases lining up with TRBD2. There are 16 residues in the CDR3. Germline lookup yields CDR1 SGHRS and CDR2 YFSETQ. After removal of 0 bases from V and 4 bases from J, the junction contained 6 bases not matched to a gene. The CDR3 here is CASSLGTSGSAYEQYF. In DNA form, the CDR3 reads TGCGCCAGCAGCTTGGGAACTAGCGGGAGTGCTTACGAGCAGTACTTC.

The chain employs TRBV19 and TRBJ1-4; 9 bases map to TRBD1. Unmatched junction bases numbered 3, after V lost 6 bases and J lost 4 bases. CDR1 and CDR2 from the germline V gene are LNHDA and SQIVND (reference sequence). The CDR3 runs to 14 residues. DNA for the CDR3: TGTGCCAGTAGCGAGGGACAGGGTAATGAAAAACTGTTTTTT. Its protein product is CASSEGQGNEKLFF.

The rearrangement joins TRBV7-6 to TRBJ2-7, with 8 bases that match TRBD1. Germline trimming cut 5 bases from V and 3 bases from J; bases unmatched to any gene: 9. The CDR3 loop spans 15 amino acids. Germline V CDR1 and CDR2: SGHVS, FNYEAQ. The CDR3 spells CASSPQIGQGYEQYF. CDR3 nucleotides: TGTGCCAGCAGCCCCCAAATCGGACAGGGCTACGAGCAGTACTTC. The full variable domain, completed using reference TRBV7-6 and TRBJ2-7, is GAGVSQSPRYKVTKRGQDVALRCDPISGHVSLYWYRQALGQGPEFLTYFNYEAQQDKSGLPNDRFSAERPEGSISTLTIQRTEQRDSAMYRCASSPQIGQGYEQYFGPGTRLTVT.

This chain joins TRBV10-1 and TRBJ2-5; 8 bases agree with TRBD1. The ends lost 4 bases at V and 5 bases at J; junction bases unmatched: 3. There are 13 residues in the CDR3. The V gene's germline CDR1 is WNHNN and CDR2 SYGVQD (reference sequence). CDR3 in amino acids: CASSGTGGETQYF. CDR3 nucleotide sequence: TGCGCCAGCAGTGGAACAGGGGGGGAGACCCAGTACTTC.

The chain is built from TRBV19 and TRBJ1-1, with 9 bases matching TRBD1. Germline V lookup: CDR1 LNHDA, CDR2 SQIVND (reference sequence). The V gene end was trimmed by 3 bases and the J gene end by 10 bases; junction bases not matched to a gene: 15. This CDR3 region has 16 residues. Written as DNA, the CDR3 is TGTGCCAGTAGTATTGGTTCCTCGGGACAGGGAAGCTCAGCTTTCTTT. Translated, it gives CASSIGSSGQGSSAFF. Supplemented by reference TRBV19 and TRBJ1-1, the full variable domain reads DGGITQSPKYLFRKEGQNVTLSCEQNLNHDAMYWYRQDPGQGLRLIYYSQIVNDFQKGDIAEGYSVSREKKESFPLTVTSAQKNPTAFYLCASSIGSSGQGSSAFFGQGTRLTVV.

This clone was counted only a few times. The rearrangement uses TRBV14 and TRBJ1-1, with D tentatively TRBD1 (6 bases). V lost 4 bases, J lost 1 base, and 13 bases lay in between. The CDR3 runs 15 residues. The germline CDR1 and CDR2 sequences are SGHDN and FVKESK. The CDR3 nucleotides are TGTGCCAGCAGCCCGGGGACATCTGGGAACACTGAAGCTTTCTTT. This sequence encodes CASSPGTSGNTEAFF.

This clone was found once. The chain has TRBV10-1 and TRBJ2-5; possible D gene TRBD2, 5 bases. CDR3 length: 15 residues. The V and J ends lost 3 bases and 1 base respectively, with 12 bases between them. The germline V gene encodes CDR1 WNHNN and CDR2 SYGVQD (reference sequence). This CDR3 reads CASSDGYAGQETQYF. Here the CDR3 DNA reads TGCGCCAGCAGTGACGGCTACGCGGGCCAAGAGACCCAGTACTTC.

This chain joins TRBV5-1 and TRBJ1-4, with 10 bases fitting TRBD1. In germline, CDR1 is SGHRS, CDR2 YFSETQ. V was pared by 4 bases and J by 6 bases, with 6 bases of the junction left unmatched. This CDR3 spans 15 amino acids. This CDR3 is CASSTRTGGDEKLFF. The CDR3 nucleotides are TGCGCCAGCAGCACCAGGACAGGGGGTGATGAAAAACTGTTTTTT.

CDR3 protein: CASSLSGPHYGYTF. The DNA for the CDR3 is TGTGCCAGCAGTTTAAGCGGGCCACACTATGGCTACACCTTC. The chain uses TRBV2 and TRBJ1-2; D is unclear. The CDR3 covers 14 residues. The V gene's germline CDR1 is SNHLY and CDR2 FYNNEI. Deletions cut 5 bases from V and 3 bases from J, with 13 bases between.

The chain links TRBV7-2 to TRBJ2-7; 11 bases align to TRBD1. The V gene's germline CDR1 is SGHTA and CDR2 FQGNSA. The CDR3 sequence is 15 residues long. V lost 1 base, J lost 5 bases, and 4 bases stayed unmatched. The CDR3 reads CASSLGGQGVDEQYF. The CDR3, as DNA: TGTGCCAGCAGCTTAGGGGGACAGGGGGTTGACGAGCAGTACTTC. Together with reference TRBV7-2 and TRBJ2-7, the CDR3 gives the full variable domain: GAGVSQSPSNKVTEKGKDVELRCDPISGHTALYWYRQSLGQGLEFLIYFQGNSAPDKSGLPSDRFSAERTGGSVSTLTIQRTQQEDSAVYLCASSLGGQGVDEQYFGPGTRLTVT.

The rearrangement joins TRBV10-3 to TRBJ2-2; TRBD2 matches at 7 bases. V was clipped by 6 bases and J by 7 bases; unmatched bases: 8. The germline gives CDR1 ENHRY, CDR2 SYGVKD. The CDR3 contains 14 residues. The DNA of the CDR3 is TGTGCCATCAGAGAAGCAGTAGCGGGCGGGGAGCTGTTTTTT. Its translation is CAIREAVAGGELFF.

The CDR3 loop is CASRPGGRNEKLFF. For the CDR3, the DNA is TGTGCCAGCAGGCCAGGGGGGAGGAATGAAAAACTGTTTTTT. The chain joins TRBV13 to TRBJ1-4; 7 positions agree with TRBD1. CDR3 length: 14 residues. V trimming: 6 bases; J trimming: 5 bases; junction bases outside the gene matches: 6. CDR1 is PRHDT and CDR2 is FYEKMQ in the germline V gene (reference sequence).

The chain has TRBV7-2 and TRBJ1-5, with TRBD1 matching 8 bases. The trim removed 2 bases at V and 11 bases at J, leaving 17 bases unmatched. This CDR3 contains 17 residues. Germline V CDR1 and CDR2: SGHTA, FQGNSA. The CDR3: CASSLFCLWTGPTSQHF. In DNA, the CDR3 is TGTGCCAGCAGCTTATTTTGTTTGTGGACAGGGCCGACTTCCCAGCATTTT.

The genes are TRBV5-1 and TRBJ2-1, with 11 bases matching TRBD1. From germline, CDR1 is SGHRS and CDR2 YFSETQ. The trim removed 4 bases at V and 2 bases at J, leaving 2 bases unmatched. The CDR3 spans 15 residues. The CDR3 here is CASSGGQGAYNEQFF. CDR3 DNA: TGCGCCAGCAGCGGGGGACAGGGGGCCTACAATGAGCAGTTCTTC.

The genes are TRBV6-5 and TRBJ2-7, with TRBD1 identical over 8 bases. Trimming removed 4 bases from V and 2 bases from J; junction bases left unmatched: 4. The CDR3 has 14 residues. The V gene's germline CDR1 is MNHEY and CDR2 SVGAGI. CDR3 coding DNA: TGTGCCAGCAGTTCCGGGACAGGAACCTACGAGCAGTACTTC. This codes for CASSSGTGTYEQYF.

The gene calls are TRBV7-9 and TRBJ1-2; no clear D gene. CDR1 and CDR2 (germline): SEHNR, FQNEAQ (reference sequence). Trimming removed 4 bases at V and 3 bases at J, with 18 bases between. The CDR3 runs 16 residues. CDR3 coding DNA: TGTGCCAGCAGCTGGAGTCTCAGCATGTTGGACTATGGCTACACCTTC. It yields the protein CASSWSLSMLDYGYTF.

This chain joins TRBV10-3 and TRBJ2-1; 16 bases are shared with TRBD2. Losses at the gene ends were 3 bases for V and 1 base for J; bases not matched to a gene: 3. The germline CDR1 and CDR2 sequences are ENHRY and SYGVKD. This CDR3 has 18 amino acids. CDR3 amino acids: CAISDGTSGGESYNEQFF. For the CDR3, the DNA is TGTGCCATCAGTGACGGGACTAGCGGGGGGGAATCCTACAATGAGCAGTTCTTC.

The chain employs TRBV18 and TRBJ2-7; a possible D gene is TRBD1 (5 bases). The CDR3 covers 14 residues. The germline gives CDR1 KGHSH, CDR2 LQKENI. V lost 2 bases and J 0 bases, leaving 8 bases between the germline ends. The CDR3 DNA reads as TGTGCCAGCTCACCAGGGGCAAGCTCCTACGAGCAGTACTTC. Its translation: CASSPGASSYEQYF.

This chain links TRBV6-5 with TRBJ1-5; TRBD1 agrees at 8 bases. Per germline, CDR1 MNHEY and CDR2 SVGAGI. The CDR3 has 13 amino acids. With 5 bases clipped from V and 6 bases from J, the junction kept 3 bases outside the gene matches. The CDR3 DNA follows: TGTGCCAGCAGTCTTACAGGGGGTCAGCCCCAGCATTTT. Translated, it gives CASSLTGGQPQHF.

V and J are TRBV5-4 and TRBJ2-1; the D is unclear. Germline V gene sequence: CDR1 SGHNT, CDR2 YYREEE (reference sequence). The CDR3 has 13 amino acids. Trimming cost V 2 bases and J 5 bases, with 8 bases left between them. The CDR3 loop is CASSFTENNEQFF. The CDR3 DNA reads TGTGCCAGCAGCTTCACAGAGAACAATGAGCAGTTCTTC.

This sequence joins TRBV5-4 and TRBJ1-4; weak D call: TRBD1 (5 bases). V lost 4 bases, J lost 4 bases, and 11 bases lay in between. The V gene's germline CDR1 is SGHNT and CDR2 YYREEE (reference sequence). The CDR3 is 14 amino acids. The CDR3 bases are TGTGCCAGCAGCACCCAGGGATATAATGAAAAACTGTTTTTT. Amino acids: CASSTQGYNEKLFF.

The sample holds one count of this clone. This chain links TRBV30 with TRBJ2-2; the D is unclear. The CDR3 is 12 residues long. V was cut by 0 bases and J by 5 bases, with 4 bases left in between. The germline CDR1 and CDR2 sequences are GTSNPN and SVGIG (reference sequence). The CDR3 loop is CAWSVRTGELFF. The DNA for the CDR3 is TGTGCCTGGAGTGTTCGTACCGGGGAGCTGTTTTTT.

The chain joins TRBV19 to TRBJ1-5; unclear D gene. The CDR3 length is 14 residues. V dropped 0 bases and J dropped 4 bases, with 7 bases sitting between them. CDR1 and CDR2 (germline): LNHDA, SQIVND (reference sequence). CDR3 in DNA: TGTGCCAGTAGTATAGATCGGGGAAATCAGCCCCAGCATTTT. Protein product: CASSIDRGNQPQHF.

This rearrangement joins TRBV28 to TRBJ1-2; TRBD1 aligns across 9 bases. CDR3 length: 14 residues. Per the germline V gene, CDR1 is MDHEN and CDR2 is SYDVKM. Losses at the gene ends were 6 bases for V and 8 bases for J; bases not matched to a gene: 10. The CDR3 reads CASSGQGKGRGYTF. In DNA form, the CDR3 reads TGTGCCAGCAGCGGACAGGGGAAGGGAAGAGGCTACACCTTC.

The CDR3 DNA follows: TGTGCCAGCAGTTTATCTGTAGGGACAGGGTTTGAAAAACTGTTTTTT. Its translation: CASSLSVGTGFEKLFF. This sequence joins TRBV28 and TRBJ1-4, with 9 bases aligning to TRBD1. The V gene end was trimmed by 1 base and the J gene end by 7 bases; junction bases not matched to a gene: 7. Germline CDR1 and CDR2: MDHEN and SYDVKM. CDR3 length equals 16 residues. Full variable domain (rest looked up from reference TRBV28 and TRBJ1-4): DVKVTQSSRYLVKRTGEKVFLECVQDMDHENMFWYRQDPGLGLRLIYFSYDVKMKEKGDIPEGYSVSREKKERFSLILESASTNQTSMYLCASSLSVGTGFEKLFFGSGTQLSVL.

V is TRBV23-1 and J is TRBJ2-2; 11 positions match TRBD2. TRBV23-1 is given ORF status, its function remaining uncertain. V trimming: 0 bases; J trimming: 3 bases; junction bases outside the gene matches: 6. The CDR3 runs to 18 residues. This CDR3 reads CASSQSRLAGKHTGELFF. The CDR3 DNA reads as TGCGCCAGCAGTCAATCCCGACTAGCGGGAAAGCACACCGGGGAGCTGTTTTTT.